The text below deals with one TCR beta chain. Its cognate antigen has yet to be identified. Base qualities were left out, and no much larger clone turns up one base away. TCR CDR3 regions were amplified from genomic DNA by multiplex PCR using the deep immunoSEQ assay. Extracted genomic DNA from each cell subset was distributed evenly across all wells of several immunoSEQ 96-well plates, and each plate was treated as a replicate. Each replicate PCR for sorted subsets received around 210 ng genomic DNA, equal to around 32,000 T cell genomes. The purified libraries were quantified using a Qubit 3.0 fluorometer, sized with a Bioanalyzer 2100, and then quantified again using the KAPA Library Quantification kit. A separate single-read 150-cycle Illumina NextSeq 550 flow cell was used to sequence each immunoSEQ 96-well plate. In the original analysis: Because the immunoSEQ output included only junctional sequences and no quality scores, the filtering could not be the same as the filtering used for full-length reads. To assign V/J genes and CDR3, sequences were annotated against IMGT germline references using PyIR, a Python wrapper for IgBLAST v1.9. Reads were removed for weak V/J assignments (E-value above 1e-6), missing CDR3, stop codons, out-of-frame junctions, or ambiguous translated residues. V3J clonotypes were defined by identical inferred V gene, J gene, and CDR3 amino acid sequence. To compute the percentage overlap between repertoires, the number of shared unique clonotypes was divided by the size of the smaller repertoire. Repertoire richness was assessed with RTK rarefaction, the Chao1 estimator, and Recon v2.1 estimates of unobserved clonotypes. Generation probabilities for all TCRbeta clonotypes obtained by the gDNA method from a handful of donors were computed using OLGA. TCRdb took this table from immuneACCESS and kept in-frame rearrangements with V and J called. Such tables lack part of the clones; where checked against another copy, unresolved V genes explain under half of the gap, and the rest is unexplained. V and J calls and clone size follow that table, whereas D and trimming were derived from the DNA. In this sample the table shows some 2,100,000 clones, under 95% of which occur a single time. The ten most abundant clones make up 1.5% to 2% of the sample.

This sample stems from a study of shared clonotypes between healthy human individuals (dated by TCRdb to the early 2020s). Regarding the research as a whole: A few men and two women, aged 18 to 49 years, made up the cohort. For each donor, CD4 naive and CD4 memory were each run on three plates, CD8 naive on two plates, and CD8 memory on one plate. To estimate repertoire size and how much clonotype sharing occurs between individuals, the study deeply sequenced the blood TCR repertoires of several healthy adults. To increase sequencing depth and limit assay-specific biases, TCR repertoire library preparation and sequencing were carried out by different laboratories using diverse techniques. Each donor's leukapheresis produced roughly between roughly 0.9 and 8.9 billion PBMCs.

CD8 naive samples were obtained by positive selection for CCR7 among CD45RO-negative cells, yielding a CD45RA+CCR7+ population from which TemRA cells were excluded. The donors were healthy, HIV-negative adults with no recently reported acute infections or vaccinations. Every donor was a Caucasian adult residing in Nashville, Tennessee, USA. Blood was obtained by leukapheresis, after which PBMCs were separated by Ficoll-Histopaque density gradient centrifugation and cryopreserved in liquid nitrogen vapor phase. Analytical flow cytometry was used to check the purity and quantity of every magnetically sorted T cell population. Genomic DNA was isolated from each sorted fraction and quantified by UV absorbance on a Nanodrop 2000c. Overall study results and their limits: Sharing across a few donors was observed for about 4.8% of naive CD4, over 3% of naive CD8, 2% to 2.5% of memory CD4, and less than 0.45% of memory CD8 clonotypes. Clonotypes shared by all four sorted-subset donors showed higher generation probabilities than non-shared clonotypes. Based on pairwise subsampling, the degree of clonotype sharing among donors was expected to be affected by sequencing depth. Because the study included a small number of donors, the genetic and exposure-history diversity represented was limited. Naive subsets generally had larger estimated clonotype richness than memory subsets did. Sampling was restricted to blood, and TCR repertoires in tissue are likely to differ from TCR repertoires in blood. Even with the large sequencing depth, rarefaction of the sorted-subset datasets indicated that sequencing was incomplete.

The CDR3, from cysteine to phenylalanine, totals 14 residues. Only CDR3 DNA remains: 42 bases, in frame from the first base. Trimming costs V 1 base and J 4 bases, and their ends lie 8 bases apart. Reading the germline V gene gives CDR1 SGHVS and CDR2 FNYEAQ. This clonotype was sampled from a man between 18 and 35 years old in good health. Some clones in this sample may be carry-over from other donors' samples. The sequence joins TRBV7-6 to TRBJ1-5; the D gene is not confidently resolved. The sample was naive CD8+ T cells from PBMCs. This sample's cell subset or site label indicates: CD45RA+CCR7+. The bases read TGTGCCAGCAGCTTAGGCAGCCCGAATCAGCCCCAGCATTTT. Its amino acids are CASSLGSPNQPQHF.